This entry features one T cell receptor (beta chain) sequence. This clonotype was counted between two and nine times. It lacks a known antigen. No base quality values were provided; no much bigger clone lies one nucleotide off. This record belongs to a study of T cell repertoires in cytomegalovirus infection (dated by TCRdb to between 2018 and 2021). About the investigation overall: The peptide stimulations were aimed at well-studied HLA-B-restricted epitopes as well as recently identified HLA-C-restricted CMV epitopes, whose presentation resists viral immunomodulation. The HLA type of each donor mattered for the analysis, because public TCR beta signatures pointed to carriage of CMV infection along with the matching HLA type. Broader findings and caveats from the paper: In the ex vivo response, HLA-C-restricted CMV-specific TCR beta clonotypes were dominant, and in two of eight donors the single most frequent clonotype came from this HLA-C-restricted group. Cumulative frequency of public TCR beta family members discriminated carriers of CMV infection plus the relevant HLA type in this cohort and an independent approximately 340-donor cohort.

Sample treatment or condition, as interpreted from the label and publication: in vitro stimulation with specific CMV peptide epitopes to enrich CMV-specific T cells. V is clipped by 5 bases and J by 6 bases, and the sequence between their germline boundaries is 23 bases long. The germline V gene gives CDR1 as SQVTM and CDR2 as ANQGSEA. There are 16 amino acids in the CDR3, from cysteine to phenylalanine inclusive. Only the CDR3 region is kept as DNA, spanning 48 bases read in frame from base 1. TCRdb records Illumina HiSeq 1500 as the sequencer. Clones were called with MiXCR by TCRdb after fastp trimmed the public reads at Q25, and only in-frame beta chains were retained. Each CDR3 protein appears once, grouped with its most common genes and DNA. The sample contains roughly 990,000 distinct CDR3 sequences, 30% to 40% of them found a single time. The ten largest clones represent about an eighth of the sample.

The material sequenced was cultured CD8+ T cells from PBMCs, taken from culture after CMV antigen stimulation. The receptor chain draws on TRBV29-1 and TRBJ2-1; D gene: possibly TRBD1, on 6 matching bases. The source of this sequence is a human donor in good health (CMV status not recorded). Some clones in this sample may be carry-over from other donors' samples. The CDR3 reads CSVPPKGVGSGNEQFF. The bases read TGCAGCGTTCCCCCGAAGGGGGTTGGGTCGGGCAATGAGCAGTTCTTC.